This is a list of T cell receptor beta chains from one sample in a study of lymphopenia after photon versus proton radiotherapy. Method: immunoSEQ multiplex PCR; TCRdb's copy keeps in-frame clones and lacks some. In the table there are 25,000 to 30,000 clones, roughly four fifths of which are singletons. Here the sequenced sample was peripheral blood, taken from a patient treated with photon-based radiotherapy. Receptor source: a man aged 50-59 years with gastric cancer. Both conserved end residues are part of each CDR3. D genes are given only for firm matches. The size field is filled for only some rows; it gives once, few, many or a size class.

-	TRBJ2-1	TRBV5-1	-	CASAGITLYNEQFF	TGCGCCAGTGCGGGGATAACCCTCTACAATGAGCAGTTCTTC
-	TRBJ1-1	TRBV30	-	CAWSDTNTEAFF	TGTGCCTGGAGCGATACGAACACTGAAGCTTTCTTT
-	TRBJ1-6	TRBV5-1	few	CASSFSNRGSSYNSPLHF	TGCGCCAGCAGCTTCTCGAATCGCGGTAGCTCCTATAATTCACCCCTCCACTTT
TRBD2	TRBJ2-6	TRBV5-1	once	CASSLAVTSGPLGANVLTF	TGCGCCAGCAGCTTGGCCGTGACTAGCGGCCCCCTAGGGGCCAACGTCCTGACTTTC
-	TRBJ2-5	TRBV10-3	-	CAISKTELQETQYF	TGTGCCATCAGTAAGACAGAGTTGCAGGAGACCCAGTACTTC
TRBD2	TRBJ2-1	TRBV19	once	CASSQPRGGEYNEQFF	TGTGCCAGTAGCCAACCGCGGGGGGGAGAATACAATGAGCAGTTCTTC
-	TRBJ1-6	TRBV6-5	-	CASRGGTTYNSPLHF	TGTGCCAGCAGGGGGGGAACAACCTATAATTCACCCCTCCACTTT
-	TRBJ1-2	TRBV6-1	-	CASSEWNHYGYTF	TGTGCCAGCAGTGAATGGAACCACTATGGCTACACCTTC
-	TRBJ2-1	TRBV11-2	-	CASSLDTVEQFF	TGTGCCAGCAGCTTAGACACAGTCGAGCAGTTCTTC
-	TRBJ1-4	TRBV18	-	CASSPSATNEKLFF	TGTGCCAGCTCACCCTCCGCTACTAATGAAAAACTGTTTTTT
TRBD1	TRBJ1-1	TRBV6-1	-	CASSDYRGRGTEAFF	TGTGCCAGCAGTGATTACAGGGGGAGGGGGACTGAAGCTTTCTTT
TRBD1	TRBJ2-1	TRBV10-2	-	CASRGQGRDEQFF	TGCGCCAGCAGGGGACAGGGAAGGGATGAGCAGTTCTTC
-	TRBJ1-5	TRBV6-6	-	CASRSIREDSNQPQHF	TGTGCCAGCAGGAGTATACGAGAGGACAGCAATCAGCCCCAGCATTTT
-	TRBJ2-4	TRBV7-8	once	CASSLDPGVAKNIQYF	TGTGCCAGCAGCTTAGATCCAGGGGTAGCCAAAAACATTCAGTACTTC
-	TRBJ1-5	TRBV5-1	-	CASSSGHSNQPQHF	TGCGCCAGCAGCTCCGGGCATAGCAATCAGCCCCAGCATTTT
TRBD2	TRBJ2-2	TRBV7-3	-	CASTFSGGTRTGELFF	TGTGCCAGCACCTTTAGCGGGGGGACAAGGACCGGGGAGCTGTTTTTT
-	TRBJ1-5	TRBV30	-	CAWSGQPGNQPQHF	TGTGCCTGGAGTGGCCAGCCAGGCAATCAGCCCCAGCATTTT
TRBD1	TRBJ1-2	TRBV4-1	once	CASSQAGTGDYGYTF	TGCGCCAGCAGCCAAGCCGGGACAGGGGACTATGGCTACACCTTC
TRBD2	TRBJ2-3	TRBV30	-	CAWSVPRLAGRYTDTQYF	TGTGCCTGGAGTGTCCCCCGACTAGCGGGGCGTTACACAGATACGCAGTATTTT
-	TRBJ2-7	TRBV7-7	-	CASSGAAYEQYF	TGTGCCAGCAGCGGGGCCGCCTACGAGCAGTACTTC